One and the same sample provided the 27 T cell receptor beta chains below, sequenced in a study of cytomegalovirus exposure and HLA in healthy donors. The primer mix had 60 Vbeta and 13 Jbeta primers. TCRdb's table, derived via immunoSEQ multiplex PCR, lists solely in-frame clones and lacks some. The profile shows approximately 130,000 clones, 75% to 85% of them singletons. The sample taken for sequencing was PBMCs. The receptor set was obtained from a girl aged 2 to 10 in good health and CMV-seronegative.

The gene calls are TRBV20-1 and TRBJ1-1, with D tentatively TRBD1 (6 bases). V lost 1 base, J lost 8 bases, and 8 bases lay in between. The germline V gene encodes CDR1 DFQATT and CDR2 SNEGSKA (reference sequence). The CDR3 is 11 residues long. The CDR3 reads CSARGQVEAFF. CDR3 sequence (DNA): TGCAGTGCTAGAGGACAGGTAGAAGCTTTCTTT.

The chain has TRBV13 and TRBJ1-6, with D uncertain. Deletions cut 1 base from V and 3 bases from J, with 7 bases between. Looked up from germline, CDR1 is PRHDT and CDR2 is FYEKMQ (reference sequence). The CDR3 loop spans 15 amino acids. CDR3 residues: CASSLENGYNSPLHF. The CDR3 coding sequence is TGTGCCAGCAGCTTAGAAAACGGCTATAATTCACCCCTCCACTTT.

The genes are TRBV30 and TRBJ2-7, with TRBD1 identical over 9 bases. The CDR3 has 13 residues. CDR1 is GTSNPN, CDR2 SVGIG, per germline (reference sequence). With V trimmed by 5 bases and J by 4 bases, 6 bases remained unmatched. CDR3 amino acids: CAWGQGPKYEQYF. CDR3 sequence (DNA): TGTGCCTGGGGACAGGGGCCTAAATACGAGCAGTACTTC.

This clone was observed a handful of times. This chain joins TRBV4-1 and TRBJ2-1, with TRBD2 matching over 7 bases. After removal of 5 bases from V and 13 bases from J, the junction contained 8 bases not matched to a gene. The CDR3 covers 12 residues. Germline assignment: CDR1 MGHRA and CDR2 YSYEKL. The CDR3 sequence: CASSEGLAAQFF. The CDR3 DNA reads TGCGCCAGCAGCGAAGGTCTAGCGGCACAGTTCTTC.

The chain combines TRBV2 with TRBJ1-5; 10 bases match TRBD1. CDR1 is SNHLY, CDR2 FYNNEI, per germline. The length of the CDR3 is 15 residues. With V trimmed by 3 bases and J by 6 bases, 5 bases remained unmatched. The CDR3 coding sequence is TGTGCCAGCAGTGAGGAGGGACAGGGGATTCAGCCCCAGCATTTT. Protein sequence: CASSEEGQGIQPQHF.

As DNA, the CDR3 is TGTGCCAGCAGCGTTGGGTATCGGGGACTTTCTGAAGCTTTCTTT. Translating it yields CASSVGYRGLSEAFF. The V call is TRBV9, the J call TRBJ1-1, with a tentative D call TRBD1 (5 bases). The CDR3 runs 15 residues. Germline values: CDR1 SGDLS, CDR2 YYNGEE. V was cut by 2 bases and J by 6 bases, with 17 bases left in between.

V and J are TRBV7-2 and TRBJ2-7; 7 nucleotides agree with TRBD1. The CDR3 has 15 amino acids. Germline values: CDR1 SGHTA, CDR2 FQGNSA. J was trimmed by 0 bases and V by 2 bases; bases with no gene match: 4. Here the CDR3 reads CASSLRTGNSYEQYF. For the CDR3, the DNA is TGTGCCAGCAGCTTAAGGACAGGAAACTCCTACGAGCAGTACTTC.

The J gene is TRBJ1-2, the V gene TRBV6-1, with D perhaps TRBD1 (6 bases). CDR3 size: 13 residues. Trimming left V 3 bases short and J 3 bases short, with 8 bases between. Germline-derived CDR1 and CDR2 are MNHNS and SASEGT. The CDR3 sequence is CASSERQDYGYTF. The CDR3 nucleotides are TGTGCCAGCAGTGAGCGACAGGACTATGGCTACACCTTC.

The chain has TRBV25-1 and TRBJ2-7; a possible D gene is TRBD2 (6 bases). The V gene lost 2 bases and the J gene lost 0 bases, with 11 bases spanning the gap. This CDR3 has 15 residues. Looked up from germline, CDR1 is MGHDK and CDR2 is SYGVNS. The CDR3: CASSEGGLSSYEQYF. As DNA, the CDR3 is TGTGCCAGCAGTGAAGGGGGACTTAGCTCCTACGAGCAGTACTTC.

This chain uses TRBV2 with TRBJ2-7; TRBD2 agrees at 8 bases. The germline V gene encodes CDR1 SNHLY and CDR2 FYNNEI. There are 18 residues in the CDR3. V gave up 0 bases and J gave up 3 bases; unmatched junction bases: 13. The CDR3 region is CASSEALSGGSVDYEQYF. The CDR3 coding sequence is TGTGCCAGCAGTGAAGCGCTAAGCGGGGGTAGCGTTGACTACGAGCAGTACTTC.

The rearrangement uses TRBV28 and TRBJ1-2; TRBD1 matches 9 bases. This CDR3 contains 18 residues. Per germline, CDR1 MDHEN and CDR2 SYDVKM. Unmatched junction bases numbered 14, after V lost 6 bases and J lost 0 bases. CDR3 residues: CASSPSRTGVSSNYGYTF. In DNA, the CDR3 is TGTGCCAGCAGCCCAAGCAGGACAGGGGTCTCATCTAACTATGGCTACACCTTC.

The chain joins TRBV27 to TRBJ2-7; D perhaps matches TRBD1 (5 bases). V lost 4 bases to trimming and J lost 5 bases, with 15 bases between them. The CDR3 totals 14 residues. Germline V gene data show CDR1 as MNHEY and CDR2 as SMNVEV (reference sequence). The CDR3 reads CASSYLGSGNEQYF. The CDR3 coding sequence is TGTGCCAGCAGTTACTTAGGTTCAGGGAACGAGCAGTACTTC.

The rearrangement joins TRBV5-6 to TRBJ2-2; 7 nucleotides match TRBD1. CDR1 and CDR2 (germline): SGHDT, YYEEEE. The V segment lost 4 bases and the J segment 2 bases; nucleotides outside the gene matches: 11. The CDR3 length is 17 residues. CDR3 sequence reads: CASSPRKGADNTGELFF. For the CDR3, the DNA is TGTGCCAGCAGCCCTCGAAAGGGGGCCGATAACACCGGGGAGCTGTTTTTT.

As regards this clone: The final CDR3 position lacks the conserved phenylalanine or tryptophan, pointing to a likely read error. The limits of the CDR3 on the DNA are not certain, so only TCRdb's listed CDR3 is given. The gene calls are TRBV7-7 and TRBJ2-7; the table's D call, TRBD1, was not checked against the DNA. Germline CDR1 reads SSHAT; CDR2 reads FNYEAQ (reference sequence). The CDR3 adds up to 9 amino acids, both ends counted. This CDR3 is CASSRQDSK.

The chain has TRBV5-1 and TRBJ1-1, with D possibly being TRBD1 (6 bases). V lost 4 bases to trimming and J lost 5 bases, with 18 bases between them. The CDR3 covers 15 residues. Germline V CDR1 and CDR2: SGHRS, YFSETQ. The CDR3 nucleotides are TGCGCCAGCAGCGGGTTTAGGGAGGGGGGAACTGAAGCTTTCTTT. This codes for CASSGFREGGTEAFF.

V usage is TRBV29-1 and J usage is TRBJ1-2; 8 nucleotides line up with TRBD1. J gave up 7 bases and V 4 bases, and 14 bases lay outside the gene matches. Germline V gene lookup returns CDR1 SQVTM and CDR2 ANQGSEA. CDR3 size: 15 residues. Written as DNA, the CDR3 is TGCAGCGTTGGGCGGGACAGGTCCGCTAGCGGTGGCTACACCTTC. It codes for CSVGRDRSASGGYTF.

The chain is built from TRBV5-1 and TRBJ1-2; TRBD1 matches at 10 bases. The germline V gene encodes CDR1 SGHRS and CDR2 YFSETQ. This CDR3 has 14 amino acids. The junction had 6 bases not matched to a gene; V was cut back by 4 bases and J by 6 bases. CDR3 region: CASSVGQGRDGYTF. As DNA, the CDR3 is TGCGCCAGCAGCGTGGGACAGGGGAGGGATGGCTACACCTTC.

CDR3: CASSYLMSGGFGYTF. The CDR3 region has the DNA TGTGCCAGCAGTTACCTAATGTCAGGGGGCTTTGGCTACACCTTC. The V call is TRBV6-5, the J call TRBJ1-2; 8 nucleotides align to TRBD1. Losses at the gene ends were 2 bases for V and 7 bases for J; bases not matched to a gene: 9. The CDR3 spans 15 residues. Germline V gene data show CDR1 as MNHEY and CDR2 as SVGAGI.

V and J are TRBV6-1 and TRBJ2-7; 7 nucleotides align to TRBD2. Trimming took 7 bases from V and 1 from J; bases not matched to a gene: 10. Germline V gives CDR1 MNHNS, CDR2 SASEGT. The CDR3 sequence is 15 residues long. The CDR3 DNA sequence: TGTGCCAGCACCCCGTGGGAGGGCTTTTCCTACGAGCAGTACTTC. Protein product: CASTPWEGFSYEQYF.

The V call is TRBV7-2, the J call TRBJ2-3; 12 positions agree with TRBD2. The CDR3 is made up of 17 amino acids. Germline CDR1 and CDR2: SGHTA and FQGNSA. Trimming at V came to 3 bases and at J to 11 bases, leaving 15 bases not matched to a gene. CDR3 sequence: CASSLDPTGLAGYGQYF. The CDR3 bases are TGTGCCAGCAGCTTGGATCCAACCGGACTAGCGGGGTATGGGCAGTATTTT.

The genes are TRBV4-1 and TRBJ2-1; D might be TRBD1 (5 bases). Trimming stripped 4 bases from V and 0 bases from J, with 7 bases between. The germline V gene has CDR1 MGHRA and CDR2 YSYEKL. The CDR3 covers 14 residues. DNA for the CDR3: TGCGCCAGCAGCCGCGACAGCTCCTACAATGAGCAGTTCTTC. It is translated as CASSRDSSYNEQFF.

This clone was detected only once. V gene TRBV11-2 combines with J gene TRBJ2-1, with 8 bases matching TRBD2. CDR1 is SGHAT, CDR2 FQNNGV, per germline. The CDR3 has 17 residues. After removal of 3 bases from V and 1 base from J, the junction contained 8 bases not matched to a gene. The CDR3 sequence is CASSFFLAGRSYNEQFF. The CDR3 coding sequence is TGTGCCAGCAGCTTCTTCTTAGCGGGAAGGTCCTACAATGAGCAGTTCTTC.

This chain connects TRBV29-1 to TRBJ2-7, with TRBD1 matching 12 bases. V was pared by 6 bases and J by 2 bases, with 5 bases of the junction left unmatched. Germline assignment: CDR1 SQVTM and CDR2 ANQGSEA. CDR3 length: 14 residues. For the CDR3, the DNA is TGCAGCGTGGGGACAGGGGGCGCCCCCTACGAGCAGTACTTC. Its translation is CSVGTGGAPYEQYF.

The chain joins TRBV7-2 to TRBJ2-7; 10 nucleotides line up with TRBD2. The V and J ends lost 5 bases and 3 bases, in that order; junction bases with no gene match: 7. The CDR3 is 15 amino acids. CDR1 and CDR2 (germline): SGHTA, FQGNSA. The CDR3 loop reads CASSPRTSGHYEQYF. In nucleotides, the CDR3 is TGTGCCAGCAGCCCCAGGACTAGCGGCCACTACGAGCAGTACTTC.

The rearrangement links TRBV5-1 to TRBJ1-1, with D uncertain. The V end was cut by 0 bases, the J end by 2 bases, with 11 bases between. CDR1 is SGHRS and CDR2 is YFSETQ in the germline V gene. The CDR3 loop spans 15 amino acids. The CDR3 DNA reads TGCGCCAGCAGCTTGGTGACGGGGTCAAACACTGAAGCTTTCTTT. Encoded protein: CASSLVTGSNTEAFF.

The chain couples TRBV5-1 to TRBJ2-2, with a weak D call TRBD1 (6 bases). Germline V CDR1 and CDR2: SGHRS, YFSETQ. V dropped 4 bases and J dropped 7 bases, with 8 bases sitting between them. The CDR3 spans 12 residues. CDR3 nucleotides: TGCGCCAGCAGCATACAGGGCGGGGAGCTGTTTTTT. It specifies CASSIQGGELFF.

This rearrangement joins TRBV7-3 to TRBJ2-3; 13 nucleotides align to TRBD2. The CDR3 contains 19 residues. With V trimmed by 5 bases and J by 0 bases, 11 bases remained unmatched. Germline V lookup: CDR1 SGHTA, CDR2 FQGTGA. The CDR3 DNA reads as TGTGCCAGCAGCCTACAACCGGGACTAGCGGGAAGGAGCACAGATACGCAGTATTTT. Encoded protein: CASSLQPGLAGRSTDTQYF.